Detailed here is one T cell receptor beta chain. The sample originates from a study of blood T cell repertoires in COVID-19. The authors' processing: Scientists estimated how many nucleated cells there were by amplifying reference gene primers. Assay: immunoSEQ multiplex PCR; the TCRdb copy retains only in-frame clones and omits some. V, J and clone size are taken as reported in that table, and D and trimming were inferred from the DNA itself. The sample has roughly 120,000 clones; 75% to 95% are singletons. Germline-derived CDR1 and CDR2 are SNHLY and FYNNEI. The CDR3 sequence is 14 residues long. The trim removed 6 bases at V and 4 bases at J, leaving 7 bases unmatched.

This receptor was taken from a human donor with active COVID-19. The donor label of this sample is uncertain. The chain uses TRBV2 and TRBJ2-3, with 7 bases matching TRBD1. Sequenced sample: peripheral blood. CDR3 sequence (DNA): TGTGCCAGCAGGGCCCGACAGGGCGCAGATACGCAGTATTTT. Amino acids: CASRARQGADTQYF. Filled out from reference TRBV2 and TRBJ2-3, the complete variable domain reads EPEVTQTPSHQVTQMGQEVILRCVPISNHLYFYWYRQILGQKVEFLVSFYNNEISEKSEIFDDQFSVERPDGSNFTLKIRSTKLEDSAMYFCASRARQGADTQYFGPGTRLTVL.